This is a list of T cell receptor beta chains from one sample in a study of control samples from healthy donors and cancer patients. The assay was immunoSEQ multiplex PCR, and TCRdb's table has in-frame clones only and misses some. Of roughly 100,000 clones listed, roughly 89% are singletons. Sequenced input: PBMCs. Receptors originate from a man in his sixties with lung cancer. Both conserved end residues are part of each CDR3. The order of the fields is clone size, V gene, D gene, J gene, CDR3 DNA, CDR3 protein. The D gene is left open where the match is weak. Part of the rows lack a size; the others show once, few, many or a class for expanded clones.

size: .; V: TRBV15; D: .; J: TRBJ2-1; DNA: TGTGCCACTGGCAACCCGGGGGCCGGTGAGCAGTTCTTC; CDR3: CATGNPGAGEQFF
size: .; V: TRBV24-1; D: .; J: TRBJ2-5; DNA: TGTGCCACCAGTGATTCCAGGGGGGAAGAGACCCAGTACTTC; CDR3: CATSDSRGEETQYF
size: .; V: TRBV6-5; D: .; J: TRBJ1-1; DNA: TGTGCCAGCAGTTTCGTGAAGAACACTGAAGCTTTCTTT; CDR3: CASSFVKNTEAFF
size: .; V: TRBV5-1; D: TRBD2; J: TRBJ2-1; DNA: TGCGCCAGCAGCTGGATAGCGGGGGGTGGTGAGCAGTTCTTC; CDR3: CASSWIAGGGEQFF
size: .; V: TRBV6-6; D: TRBD1; J: TRBJ1-4; DNA: TGTGCCAGCAGTCGAGGGACAGCTAATGAAAAACTGTTTTTT; CDR3: CASSRGTANEKLFF
size: .; V: TRBV7-7; D: .; J: TRBJ2-7; DNA: TGTGCCAGCAGCTTAGCTGCCAGTGGGGTTGGCGAGCAGTACTTC; CDR3: CASSLAASGVGEQYF
size: few; V: TRBV5-1; D: TRBD2; J: TRBJ2-1; DNA: TGCGCCAGCAGCCTCGGGACTAGCGGGGTTAGGGAGCAGTTCTTC; CDR3: CASSLGTSGVREQFF
size: once; V: TRBV21-1; D: .; J: TRBJ1-5; DNA: TGTGCCAGCAGCGCCCGTCGAAACCAGCGAGGCAATCAGCCCCAGCATTTT; CDR3: CASSARRNQRGNQPQHF
size: .; V: TRBV18; D: TRBD1; J: TRBJ1-2; DNA: TGTGCCAGCTCACCACCGGGACAGGACTTCTATGGCTACACCTTC; CDR3: CASSPPGQDFYGYTF
size: few; V: TRBV7-2; D: .; J: TRBJ2-5; DNA: TGTGCCAGCAGCTTTAGCGGTCGCCCAGAGACCCAGTACTTC; CDR3: CASSFSGRPETQYF
size: once; V: TRBV9; D: TRBD2; J: TRBJ2-1; DNA: TGTGCCAGCAGATCCCGGGGGGAAGCCTACAATGAGCAGTTCTTC; CDR3: CASRSRGEAYNEQFF
size: .; V: TRBV7-3; D: TRBD1; J: TRBJ1-1; DNA: TGTGCCAGCAGCTCCTCCGGGACAGCAAACACTGAAGCTTTCTTT; CDR3: CASSSSGTANTEAFF
size: .; V: TRBV5-1; D: TRBD1; J: TRBJ1-4; DNA: TGCGCCAGCAGCCAGGGACAGGGTAATGAAAAACTGTTTTTT; CDR3: CASSQGQGNEKLFF
size: .; V: TRBV7-2; D: TRBD2; J: TRBJ2-1; DNA: TGTGCCAGCAGCTTAAACCGGGGGGCCTACAATGAGCAGTTCTTC; CDR3: CASSLNRGAYNEQFF